The T cell receptor (beta chain) described here comes from a study of siplizumab effects on memory and regulatory T cells. Study results and limitations: Suppression by proliferating Tregs derived from siplizumab cultures was not verified. Siplizumab significantly reduced alloreactive sequences traceable to unstimulated CD4+ memory cells.

CDR3 length: 12 amino acids. Trimming stripped 3 bases from V and 8 bases from J, with 8 bases between. Looked up from germline, CDR1 is MNHEY and CDR2 is SVGAGI. Each sample yielded roughly 92,000 assayed TCR templates. TCRdb keeps only in-frame clones here, not all; method: immunoSEQ multiplex PCR. The top ten hold roughly 29% of the sample, which has about 72,000 clones, roughly 89% seen once. As for this clone: Antigen: not known.

The sequenced sample was CD8+ T cells sorted from blood. The chain carries TRBV6-5 and TRBJ2-1, with D perhaps TRBD1 or TRBD2 (5 bases each). This TCR was recovered from a human donor in good health. CDR3 sequence (DNA): TGTGCCAGCAGTTATGTGGGGGATGAGCAGTTCTTC. This encodes CASSYVGDEQFF.